A single sample is the source of the 10 T cell receptor beta chains below, sequenced in a study of cytomegalovirus exposure and HLA in healthy donors. Primers: 60 Vbeta forward and 13 Jbeta reverse. This table comes from immunoSEQ multiplex PCR, and its TCRdb copy is limited to in-frame clones, with some not included. The data show hundreds of thousands of clones, around 66% seen once. Sequenced material: PBMCs. All receptors derive from a female donor in good health and CMV-seronegative.

The chain couples TRBV2 to TRBJ2-1, with D perhaps matching TRBD2 (6 bases). The germline CDR1 and CDR2 sequences are SNHLY and FYNNEI. The CDR3 contains 14 residues. The germline V and J ends were trimmed by 8 bases and 1 base, with 12 bases remaining between them. The CDR3 reads CASLRELSYNEQFF. In nucleotides, the CDR3 is TGTGCCAGCCTCCGGGAGTTATCCTACAATGAGCAGTTCTTC.

This chain connects TRBV6-6 to TRBJ2-5, with 8 nucleotides matching TRBD1. The DNA end is a closer match to TRBJ2-7, so the J assignment may be wrong. Per germline, CDR1 MNHNY and CDR2 SVGAGI (reference sequence). The CDR3 runs to 13 residues. For the CDR3, the DNA is TGTGCCAGCTCCGGACAGGGCCCCTACGAGCAGTACTTC. Translation gives CASSGQGPYEQYF.

The chain uses TRBV5-1 and TRBJ1-3; TRBD1 matches at 8 bases. Unmatched junction bases numbered 2, after V lost 3 bases and J lost 3 bases. Germline values: CDR1 SGHRS, CDR2 YFSETQ. The length of the CDR3 is 14 residues. The CDR3 spells CASSSGQVGNTIYF. In DNA form, the CDR3 reads TGCGCCAGCAGCTCGGGACAGGTTGGAAACACCATATATTTT.

Comments on this clone: At one end the junction does not follow the germline gene, possibly because of a read error. The chain combines TRBV30 with TRBJ1-1; the D gene is possibly TRBD1 (5 bases). The CDR3 extends over 11 amino acids. The germline V gene has CDR1 GTSNPN and CDR2 SVGIG (reference sequence). The CDR3 region has the DNA TGTGCCTTGGGGGGGAACCCTGAAGCTTTCTTT. Translation: CALGGNPEAFF.

The chain is built from TRBV7-9 and TRBJ2-7, with D possibly being TRBD2 (5 bases). The CDR3 length is 12 residues. The germline V gene has CDR1 SEHNR and CDR2 FQNEAQ (reference sequence). Trimming shortened V by 5 bases and J by 2 bases, and 7 bases separated the two germline ends. In DNA form, the CDR3 reads TGTGCCAGCAGCCGGACTCCCTACGAGCAGTACTTC. Translation gives CASSRTPYEQYF.

This clone turned up a few times. The chain employs TRBV6-1 and TRBJ2-7; TRBD2 matches at 7 bases. The CDR3 runs to 15 residues. Germline V gene data show CDR1 as MNHNS and CDR2 as SASEGT. Trimming at V came to 6 bases and at J to 7 bases, leaving 15 bases not matched to a gene. The CDR3 spells CASSPSKGLPREQYF. The DNA for the CDR3 is TGTGCCAGCAGCCCCTCCAAGGGACTACCAAGGGAGCAGTACTTC.

This clone was seen a single time. The V and J genes are TRBV7-9 and TRBJ2-1; the match to TRBD2 covers 7 bases. CDR3 length: 15 amino acids. Germline V lookup: CDR1 SEHNR, CDR2 FQNEAQ (reference sequence). The V and J ends lost 2 bases and 6 bases, in that order; junction bases with no gene match: 7. The CDR3 sequence: CASSLFGRRGNEQFF. As DNA, the CDR3 is TGTGCCAGCAGCTTATTCGGGAGGAGGGGCAATGAGCAGTTCTTC.

This rearrangement joins TRBV5-1 to TRBJ2-7; 9 bases agree with TRBD1. V shed 3 bases and J 4 bases; nucleotides not matched to a gene: 5. This CDR3 region has 14 residues. CDR1 SGHRS and CDR2 YFSETQ come from the germline V gene. CDR3 protein: CASSYGQGPYEQYF. The CDR3 nucleotides are TGCGCCAGCAGCTACGGACAGGGGCCTTACGAGCAGTACTTC.

This clone was observed a single time. This chain connects TRBV5-1 to TRBJ2-5; perhaps TRBD2 as D (5 bases). Between the trimmed V and J ends, which lost 0 bases and 2 bases, there was a span of 17 bases. CDR1 is SGHRS and CDR2 is YFSETQ in the germline V gene. CDR3 length: 17 amino acids. The CDR3 here is CASSLGFVRAKQETQYF. The CDR3 DNA reads TGCGCCAGCAGCTTGGGATTCGTGAGGGCCAAACAAGAGACCCAGTACTTC.

The rearrangement joins TRBV7-8 to TRBJ2-7; 9 nucleotides match TRBD1. The CDR3 is 15 amino acids. V was clipped by 1 base and J by 4 bases; unmatched bases: 5. From germline, CDR1 is SGHVS and CDR2 FQNEAQ. The DNA of the CDR3 is TGTGCCAGCAGCTTAGAAGGGGGACAGGGATACGAGCAGTACTTC. The encoded protein is CASSLEGGQGYEQYF.